The text below deals with one T cell receptor beta chain. The antigen remains unidentified. The ends lost 7 bases at V and 0 bases at J; junction bases unmatched: 12. Germline V gene data show CDR1 as SGHNT and CDR2 as YYREEE (reference sequence). This CDR3 is 17 amino acids long. In nominal health when sampled, donors likely had unrecorded immune exposures nonetheless. The data are from a study of cytomegalovirus exposure and HLA in healthy donors. Study outcomes and limitations: There were a few CMV-associated chains whose specificity for CMV antigens was confirmed in vitro. Associated with HLA alleles at 0.05 false discovery rate in a later analysis were over 15,000 TCR beta sequences.

The PCR used 60 Vbeta and 13 Jbeta primers. Sequenced by immunoSEQ multiplex PCR; TCRdb stores in-frame clones only, minus some. The profile shows approximately 70,000 clones, 70% to 80% of them singletons. The sequencing input was PBMCs. The receptor's source is a man over 45 in good health and CMV-seronegative. The rearrangement uses TRBV5-4 and TRBJ2-1; 8 bases line up with TRBD2. CDR3 loop: CASGRSGGLSSYNEQFF. CDR3 sequence (DNA): TGTGCCAGCGGCCGTTCGGGGGGGCTGAGCTCCTACAATGAGCAGTTCTTC.